The source of this TCR beta chain is a study of siplizumab effects on memory and regulatory T cells. Study results and caveats: The Treg-derived share of mappable alloreactive CD4+ clones averaged roughly 64% with siplizumab and over 25% in controls. Confirmation that proliferating Tregs from siplizumab cultures had suppressive function was not obtained.

The CDR3 has 14 amino acids. The germline gives CDR1 MNHEY, CDR2 SMNVEV (reference sequence). Trimming removed 6 bases from V and 5 bases from J, with 16 bases in between. Clones were read by immunoSEQ multiplex PCR, and TCRdb kept only the in-frame ones, dropping some. This sample yields roughly 69,000 clones, of which over 80% are seen a single time; 3.5% to 4% belongs to the top ten. Remarks on this clone: Its target is unknown.

The sample consisted of memory CD4+ T cells sorted from blood. This rearrangement joins TRBV27 to TRBJ1-1; tentatively, D is TRBD1 (5 bases). The clonotype originates from a human donor in good health. The CDR3 DNA is TGTGCCAGCAGCCCCTTCGGGGGAGGAACTGAAGCTTTCTTT. This gives the protein CASSPFGGGTEAFF.